These 26 T cell receptor beta chains were sequenced from one sample in a study of tumor and adjacent non-tumor tissue in lung cancer. Three rounds of nested PCR, following a modified ARM-PCR protocol, produced the TCRbeta library. TCRdb re-derived calls from the multiplex PCR reads in MiXCR, one entry per CDR3 protein. The table has 70,000 to 90,000 distinct CDR3 sequences, about two thirds seen once. This sample's RNA came from whole unsorted tissue. The normal lung tissue was taken more than 3 cm from the tumor edge. The specimen was distant non-tumor lung tissue. The receptors come from a woman between 45 and 60 years old with non-small cell lung cancer.

There are many counts of this clonotype. V gene TRBV29-1 combines with J gene TRBJ2-7; no firm D call. V shed 4 bases and J shed 3 bases, with 7 bases lying between them. The germline V gene has CDR1 SQVTM and CDR2 ANQGSEA. The CDR3 sequence is 11 residues long. The CDR3, as DNA: TGCAGCGTTGTGGTCTACTACGAGCAGTACTTC. Translation gives CSVVVYYEQYF.

On this clonotype itself: One end of the junction varies from germline; a read error may be responsible. The chain employs TRBV20-1 and TRBJ2-7; possibly TRBD1 for D (6 bases). This CDR3 has 15 amino acids. Germline-derived CDR1 and CDR2 are DFQATT and SNEGSKA (reference sequence). The CDR3 DNA is TGCAGTGCTAGAGTTCCGGGACAACGTTCCTATGAGCAGTACTTC. Amino acids: CSARVPGQRSYEQYF.

Details on this clonotype: A clone one base away is much larger, so this may be a read error. The V and J genes are TRBV6-1 and TRBJ2-1, with a possible D match to TRBD1 (5 bases). Germline CDR1 is MNHNS and CDR2 is SASEGT. The CDR3 has 15 amino acids. The CDR3 DNA reads TGTGTCAGCAGTGAATCAGGGTCGGACTACAATGAGCAGTTCTTC. It yields the protein CVSSESGSDYNEQFF.

This clonotype was picked up many times. The rearrangement uses TRBV6-6 and TRBJ1-2; the D gene is possibly TRBD1 (5 bases). V dropped 9 bases and J dropped 4 bases, with 24 bases sitting between them. Germline V gene lookup returns CDR1 MNHNY and CDR2 SVGAGI (reference sequence). The CDR3 extends over 16 amino acids. CDR3 DNA: TGTGCCAGTGAGTTATCGGGAAGGGGTTTGCGCTATGGCTACACCTTC. Translation: CASELSGRGLRYGYTF.

In the case of this clonotype: This may be a read error, as it is one base from a much larger clone. The chain links TRBV10-3 to TRBJ1-4; 8 bases map to TRBD1. The CDR3 has 14 amino acids. Germline lookup yields CDR1 ENHRY and CDR2 SYGVKD. CDR3 residues: CDISDRGAAEKLFF. The CDR3 bases are TGTGACATCAGTGACAGGGGTGCTGCCGAAAAACTGTTTTTT.

A remark on this clonotype: Just one base apart from a much larger clone, this may be a read error. The chain couples TRBV20-1 to TRBJ1-1; 9 nucleotides agree with TRBD1. CDR3 length: 14 residues. The germline V gene has CDR1 DFQATT and CDR2 SNEGSKA (reference sequence). V shed 6 bases, J shed 4 bases, and the junction held 9 bases outside the gene matches. CDR3 residues: CSAQSGTGSTEAFF. The CDR3 bases are TGCAGTGCCCAATCCGGGACAGGGAGCACTGAAGCTTTCTTT.

In regard to this clonotype: This CDR3 is missing its conserved last phenylalanine or tryptophan, likely due to a read error. The chain is built from TRBV12-3 or TRBV12-4 and TRBJ2-1; TRBD2 might be the D (6 bases). CDR3 length: 17 amino acids. V dropped 2 bases and J dropped 4 bases, with 18 bases sitting between them. The CDR3: CASSLLLTRGLYNEQFI. CDR3 in DNA: TGTGCCAGCAGTTTACTCCTGACTAGAGGCCTATACAATGAGCAGTTCATC.

V is TRBV28 and J is TRBJ2-6; D possibly corresponds to TRBD1 (6 bases). Germline V gene data show CDR1 as MDHEN and CDR2 as SYDVKM. The CDR3 extends over 17 amino acids. V lost 7 bases to trimming and J lost 1 base, with 17 bases between them. The CDR3 nucleotides are TGTGCCAGCATCCCCATACAGGGCAGGTCTGGGGCCAACGTCCTGACTTTC. Its protein product is CASIPIQGRSGANVLTF.

Concerning this clonotype itself: An end of the junction differs from the germline gene, which may be a read error. The V gene is TRBV12-3 or TRBV12-4, the J gene TRBJ1-1, with D unclear. This CDR3 is 15 amino acids long. This chain's CDR3 is CASRNLITGNTEAFF. In nucleotides, the CDR3 is TGTGCCAGCAGGAACTTAATAACGGGCAACACTGAAGCTTTTTTT.

In the case of this clonotype: A much larger clone is a single base away; this may be a read error. The rearrangement joins TRBV18 to TRBJ2-7; unclear D gene. Germline assignment: CDR1 KGHSH and CDR2 LQKENI. Trimming removed 4 bases at V and 6 bases at J, with 16 bases between. The CDR3 is made up of 14 amino acids. The DNA of the CDR3 is TGTGCCAGCTCACAAGGTCTACGACCCGGCGAGCAGTACTTC. Amino acids: CASSQGLRPGEQYF.

Regarding this clonotype: A junction boundary mismatches the germline segment, possibly from a read error. V usage is TRBV12-3 or TRBV12-4 and J usage is TRBJ2-1; a weak D match, TRBD2 (6 bases). The CDR3 sequence is 20 residues long. The chain's CDR3 is CASLPGVSSSARSSYNEQFF. In DNA, the CDR3 is TGTGCCAGCCTCCCGGGAGTCAGTTCCTCGGCTAGAAGTTCCTATAATGAGCAGTTCTTC.

On this clonotype itself: Mismatch with germline at one junction end may stem from a read error. This chain joins TRBV11-2 and TRBJ2-3, with unresolved D. Germline V gene lookup returns CDR1 SGHAT and CDR2 FQNNGV. This CDR3 is built from 14 residues. CDR3: CACSLTRVADTQYF. The CDR3 DNA reads as TGTGCCTGCAGCCTAACCCGAGTCGCAGATACCCAGTATTTT.

The chain is built from TRBV19 and TRBJ2-2; D ambiguous. The CDR3 covers 11 residues. CDR1 is LNHDA and CDR2 is SQIVND in the germline V gene (reference sequence). Trimming took off 6 bases at V and 7 bases at J, with 6 bases between the two ends. The CDR3 DNA sequence: TGTGCCAGTAGGACCTACGGGGAGCTGTTTTTT. This codes for CASRTYGELFF. Filled out from reference TRBV19 and TRBJ2-2, the complete variable domain reads DGGITQSPKYLFRKEGQNVTLSCEQNLNHDAMYWYRQDPGQGLRLIYYSQIVNDFQKGDIAEGYSVSREKKESFPLTVTSAQKNPTAFYLCASRTYGELFFGEGSRLTVL.

This clonotype was counted between two and nine times. This rearrangement joins TRBV5-1 to TRBJ2-2; D is uncertain. Per germline, CDR1 SGHRS and CDR2 YFSETQ. The CDR3 contains 15 residues. Trimming removed 1 base from V and 1 base from J, with 8 bases in between. The chain's CDR3 is CASSLLNGNTGELFF. The CDR3 region has the DNA TGCGCCAGCAGCTTGTTAAACGGGAACACCGGGGAGCTGTTTTTT.

As regards this clonotype: One end of the junction fails to match germline, which may point to a read error. CDR3 region: CDSSLGAGQLPYEQYF. The DNA for the CDR3 is TGTGACAGCAGCTTGGGAGCGGGGCAGCTACCCTACGAGCAGTACTTC. This rearrangement joins TRBV5-4 to TRBJ2-7, with 7 bases matching TRBD2. The germline CDR1 and CDR2 sequences are SGHNT and YYREEE (reference sequence). The CDR3 runs 16 residues.

Note on this clonotype: This clone may be a read error of a much larger clone one base away. A read error is likely, as this CDR3 ends without the conserved phenylalanine or tryptophan. The rearrangement joins TRBV28 to TRBJ2-7; no clear D gene. Germline V lookup: CDR1 MDHEN, CDR2 SYDVKM. The CDR3 totals 11 residues. V dropped 4 bases and J dropped 9 bases, with 10 bases sitting between them. The CDR3 protein is CASSSRSVQYY. The CDR3 DNA sequence: TGTGCCAGCAGTTCTAGGTCGGTGCAGTACTAC.

This clonotype was picked up many times. The chain's CDR3 is CSANVRNEKLFF. In DNA, the CDR3 is TGCAGTGCTAACGTCCGAAATGAAAAACTGTTTTTT. The gene calls are TRBV20-1 and TRBJ1-4; D is unresolved. Trimming removed 4 bases from V and 5 bases from J, with 8 bases in between. This CDR3 has 12 amino acids. Germline CDR1 reads DFQATT; CDR2 reads SNEGSKA (reference sequence).

About this clonotype: This may be a read error: a much more frequent sequence differs by one nucleotide. The V and J genes are TRBV5-4 and TRBJ2-1; 12 positions match TRBD2. V was clipped by 4 bases and J by 10 bases; unmatched bases: 15. Germline V gene lookup returns CDR1 SGHNT and CDR2 YYREEE (reference sequence). The CDR3 covers 17 residues. The CDR3 loop reads CASSRGGTSGYVKEQFF. The CDR3 DNA sequence: TGTGCCAGCAGCCGGGGGGGGACTAGCGGGTACGTCAAAGAGCAGTTCTTC.

The V call is TRBV11-2, the J call TRBJ2-1, with 8 bases that match TRBD2. The germline CDR1 and CDR2 sequences are SGHAT and FQNNGV. The V gene end was trimmed by 4 bases and the J gene end by 6 bases; junction bases not matched to a gene: 8. This CDR3 spans 15 amino acids. The CDR3 DNA sequence: TGTGCCAGCAGCTCGCGACTAGCGAGAGGCAATGAGCAGTTCTTC. Its translation: CASSSRLARGNEQFF. The full variable domain, in which reference TRBV11-2 and TRBJ2-1 provide the parts outside the CDR3, is EAGVAQSPRYKIIEKRQSVAFWCNPISGHATLYWYQQILGQGPKLLIQFQNNGVVDDSQLPKDRFSAERLKGVDSTLKIQPAKLEDSAVYLCASSSRLARGNEQFFGPGTRLTVL.

This clonotype showed up just a few times. The chain has TRBV5-4 and TRBJ2-1, with TRBD1 matching over 8 bases. After removal of 1 base from V and 6 bases from J, the junction contained 6 bases not matched to a gene. Germline V CDR1 and CDR2: SGHNT, YYREEE (reference sequence). The length of the CDR3 is 15 residues. In DNA, the CDR3 is TGTGCCAGCAGCTTGCCCAGGGGGCCAACCAATGAGCAGTTCTTC. It encodes CASSLPRGPTNEQFF.

In regard to this clonotype: Likely a read error: the CDR3 ends without its conserved phenylalanine or tryptophan. The V gene is TRBV11-2, the J gene TRBJ2-5, with D tentatively TRBD1 or TRBD2 (5 bases each). The CDR3 has 15 amino acids. In germline, CDR1 is SGHAT, CDR2 FQNNGV. The DNA for the CDR3 is TGTGCCAGCAGCTTAATGCAACATGGGGGAGAGACTCAGTACTCC. Translating gives CASSLMQHGGETQYS.

V and J are TRBV6-2 or TRBV6-3 and TRBJ2-5, with D tentatively TRBD1 (6 bases). Germline CDR1 reads MNHEY; CDR2 reads SVGEGT. Trimming took off 9 bases at V and 4 bases at J, with 18 bases between the two ends. The CDR3 length is 14 residues. The CDR3 protein is CASIPGQQTETQYF. CDR3 sequence (DNA): TGTGCCAGTATACCCGGACAGCAGACAGAGACCCAGTACTTC.

This clonotype was counted between two and nine times. The chain couples TRBV11-2 to TRBJ2-7; 8 bases match TRBD1. The CDR3 covers 15 residues. Germline V gives CDR1 SGHAT, CDR2 FQNNGV. V lost 11 bases, J lost 2 bases, and 14 bases stayed unmatched. The CDR3 DNA follows: TGTGCCGGCGGCTTCGTGACAGGGGTTACCTACGAGCAGTACTTC. It is translated as CAGGFVTGVTYEQYF.

This clonotype was counted at least ten times. The chain employs TRBV20-1 and TRBJ2-1, with 7 bases that match TRBD1. CDR3 length: 15 residues. Germline CDR1 reads DFQATT; CDR2 reads SNEGSKA (reference sequence). The V and J ends lost 4 bases and 2 bases, in that order; junction bases with no gene match: 8. The CDR3 DNA reads TGCAGTGCTACCTATATTGGACAGGCCTACAATGAGCAGTTCTTC. It is translated as CSATYIGQAYNEQFF.

This clonotype was seen ten or more times. This sequence joins TRBV20-1 and TRBJ2-4; 8 bases align to TRBD1. V trimming: 5 bases; J trimming: 6 bases; junction bases outside the gene matches: 9. CDR1 and CDR2 (germline): DFQATT, SNEGSKA (reference sequence). This CDR3 is built from 14 residues. The CDR3 loop reads CSARSGQGANIQYF. The DNA of the CDR3 is TGCAGTGCTCGATCCGGACAGGGAGCAAACATTCAGTACTTC.

This clonotype was seen a handful of times. A single base separates this from a much larger clone, so it may be a read error. The gene calls are TRBV20-1 and TRBJ2-1; D possibly corresponds to TRBD2 (6 bases). The germline V gene has CDR1 DFQATT and CDR2 SNEGSKA (reference sequence). The V end was cut by 6 bases, the J end by 3 bases, with 24 bases between. The CDR3 covers 17 residues. The CDR3 sequence: CSAPAPLDSGVYNEQFF. In DNA, the CDR3 is TGCAGTGCCCCCGCCCCTTTGGATAGCGGAGTCTACAATGAGCAGTTCTTC.